The T cell receptor beta chain described here comes from a study of neurological immune-mediated disorders. General study results and limits: Sharing of CDR3 amino acid sequences among expanded clones across subjects was absent, suggesting private repertoires in all groups.

This clonotype came up many times. Its target is unknown. Trimming cost V 0 bases and J 4 bases; bases outside gene matches: 6. This CDR3 has 16 amino acids. The germline CDR1 and CDR2 sequences are MGHDK and SYGVNS. Unsorted libraries were generated from 2 million PBMCs. These cells had been stored in RNAlater at -80 C. The cDNA was generated by 5'RACE with 10-nucleotide random UMIs. TCRdb reprocessed the 5' RACE reads via MiXCR and lists one record per CDR3 protein. The data hold about 20,000 distinct CDR3 sequences, with 8% to 13% observed a single time. The receptor's source is a woman in her sixties or seventies with HTLV-1-associated myelopathy (HAM/TSP). The rearrangement uses TRBV25-1 and TRBJ2-3; 8 bases map to TRBD2. Sequenced: PBMCs. This CDR3 reads CASSEYRGGSSDTQYF. The CDR3 nucleotides are TGTGCCAGCAGTGAATACCGCGGGGGGAGCTCAGATACGCAGTATTTT. The complete variable domain, with remaining parts taken from reference TRBV25-1 and TRBJ2-3, reads EADIYQTPRYLVIGTGKKITLECSQTMGHDKMYWYQQDPGMELHLIHYSYGVNSTEKGDLSSESTVSRIRTEHFPLTLESARPSHTSQYLCASSEYRGGSSDTQYFGPGTRLTVL.